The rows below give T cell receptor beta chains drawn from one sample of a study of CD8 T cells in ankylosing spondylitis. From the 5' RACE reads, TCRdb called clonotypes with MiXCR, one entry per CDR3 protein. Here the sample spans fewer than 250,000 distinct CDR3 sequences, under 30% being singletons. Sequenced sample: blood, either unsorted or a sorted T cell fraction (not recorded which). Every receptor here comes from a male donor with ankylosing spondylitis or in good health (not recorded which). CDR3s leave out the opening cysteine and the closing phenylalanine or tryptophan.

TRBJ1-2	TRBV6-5	ASSSPGQTYGYT
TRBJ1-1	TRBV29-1	SVAAGPGNTEAF
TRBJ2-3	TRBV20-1	SAARDSTDTQY
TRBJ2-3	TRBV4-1	ASSQDPRDTQY
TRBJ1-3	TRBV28	ASRRHTGGSGNTIY
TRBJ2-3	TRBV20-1	SARGAGRGSTDTQY
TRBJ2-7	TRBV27	ASSKRQPAYEQY
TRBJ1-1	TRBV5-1	ASSLTPGAEAF
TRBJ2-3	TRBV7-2	ASSLTSGGGADTQY
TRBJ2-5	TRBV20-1	SARDNRAVQETQY
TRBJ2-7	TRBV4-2	ASSSWDGEQY